This T cell receptor (beta chain) was documented in a study of blood T cell repertoires in COVID-19. Study context: Whether acute or convalescent, the COVID-19 samples came from the United States, Italy and Spain.

Germline lookup yields CDR1 SGHRS and CDR2 YFSETQ. This CDR3 spans 14 amino acids. Germline trimming cut 5 bases from V and 4 bases from J; bases unmatched to any gene: 3. Original processing methods: How many nucleated cells were present was estimated from reference gene primer amplification. TCRdb's copy holds only in-frame clones and misses some; the assay was immunoSEQ multiplex PCR. V, J and clone size are those of that table, while D and trimming were read from the DNA. The data contain some 200,000 clones, 84% of them singletons. This chain connects TRBV5-1 to TRBJ2-5; 12 nucleotides match TRBD2. Source material: peripheral blood. This receptor was identified in a woman aged 60-75 years who had recovered from COVID-19. The chain's CDR3 is CASRRTSGAETQYF. CDR3 coding DNA: TGCGCCAGCAGACGGACTAGCGGGGCAGAGACCCAGTACTTC.